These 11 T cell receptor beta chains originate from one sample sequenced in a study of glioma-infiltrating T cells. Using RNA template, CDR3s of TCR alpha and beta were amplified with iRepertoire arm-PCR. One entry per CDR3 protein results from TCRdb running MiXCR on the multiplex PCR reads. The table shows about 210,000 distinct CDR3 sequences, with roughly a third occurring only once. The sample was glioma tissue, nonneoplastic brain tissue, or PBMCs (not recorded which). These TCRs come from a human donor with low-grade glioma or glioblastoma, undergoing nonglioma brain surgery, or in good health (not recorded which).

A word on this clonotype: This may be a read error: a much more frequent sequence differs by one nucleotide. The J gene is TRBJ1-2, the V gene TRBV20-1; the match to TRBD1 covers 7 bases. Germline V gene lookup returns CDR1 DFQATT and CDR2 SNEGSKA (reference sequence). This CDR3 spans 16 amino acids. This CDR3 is CSTPWPGTDKNYGYTF. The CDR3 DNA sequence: TGCAGCACACCGTGGCCCGGGACAGATAAAAACTATGGCTACACCTTC.

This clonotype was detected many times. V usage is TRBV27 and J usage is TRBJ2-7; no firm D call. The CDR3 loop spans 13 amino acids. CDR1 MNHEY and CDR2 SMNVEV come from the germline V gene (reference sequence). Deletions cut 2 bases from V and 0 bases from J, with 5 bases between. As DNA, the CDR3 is TGTGCCAGCAGTTTAGTGGGCTCCTACGAGCAGTACTTC. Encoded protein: CASSLVGSYEQYF.

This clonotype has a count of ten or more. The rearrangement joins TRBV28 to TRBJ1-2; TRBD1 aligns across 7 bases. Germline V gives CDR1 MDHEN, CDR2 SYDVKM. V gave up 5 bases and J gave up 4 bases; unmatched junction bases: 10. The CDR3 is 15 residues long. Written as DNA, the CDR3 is TGTGCCAGCAGTACACCGGGACAGCCGTCCTATGGCTACACCTTC. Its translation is CASSTPGQPSYGYTF.

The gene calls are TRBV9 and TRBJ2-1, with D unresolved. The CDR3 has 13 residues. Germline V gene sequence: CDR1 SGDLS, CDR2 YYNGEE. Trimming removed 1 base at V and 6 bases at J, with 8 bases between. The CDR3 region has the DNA TGTGCCAGCAGCGTATCCCCCCTCAATGAGCAGTTCTTC. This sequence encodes CASSVSPLNEQFF. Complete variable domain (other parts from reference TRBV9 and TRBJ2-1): DSGVTQTPKHLITATGQRVTLRCSPRSGDLSVYWYQQSLDQGLQFLIQYYNGEERAKGNILERFSAQQFPDLHSELNLSSLELGDSALYFCASSVSPLNEQFFGPGTRLTVL.

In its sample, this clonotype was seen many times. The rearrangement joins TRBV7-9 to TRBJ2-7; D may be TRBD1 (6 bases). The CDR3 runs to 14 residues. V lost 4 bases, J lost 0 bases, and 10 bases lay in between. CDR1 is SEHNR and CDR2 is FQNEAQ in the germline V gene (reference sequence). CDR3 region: CASSSRGHSYEQYF. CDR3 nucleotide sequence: TGTGCCAGCAGCTCCAGGGGACACTCCTACGAGCAGTACTTC. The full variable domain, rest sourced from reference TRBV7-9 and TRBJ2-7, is DTGVSQNPRHKITKRGQNVTFRCDPISEHNRLYWYRQTLGQGPEFLTYFQNEAQLEKSRLLSDRFSAERPKGSFSTLEIQRTEQGDSAMYLCASSSRGHSYEQYFGPGTRLTVT.

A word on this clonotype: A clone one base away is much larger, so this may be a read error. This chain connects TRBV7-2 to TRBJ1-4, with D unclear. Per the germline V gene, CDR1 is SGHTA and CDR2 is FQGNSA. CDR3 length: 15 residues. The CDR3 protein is CASSLGAATNEKLLF. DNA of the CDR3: TGTGCCAGCAGCTTAGGGGCTGCAACTAATGAAAAACTGCTTTTT.

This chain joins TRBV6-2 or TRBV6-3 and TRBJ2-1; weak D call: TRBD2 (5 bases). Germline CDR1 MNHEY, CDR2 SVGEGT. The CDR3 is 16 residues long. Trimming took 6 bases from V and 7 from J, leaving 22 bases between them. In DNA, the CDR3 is TGTGCCAGCAGCGTAGATTGGGGAGCTGGTGGAAATGAGCAGTTCTTC. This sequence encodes CASSVDWGAGGNEQFF.

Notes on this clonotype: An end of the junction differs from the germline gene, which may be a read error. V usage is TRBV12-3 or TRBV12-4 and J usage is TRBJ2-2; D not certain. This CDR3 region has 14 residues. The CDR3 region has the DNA TGTGCCAGCAGTTTGGTGGGAACCACCTGGGAGCTGTTTTTT. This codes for CASSLVGTTWELFF.

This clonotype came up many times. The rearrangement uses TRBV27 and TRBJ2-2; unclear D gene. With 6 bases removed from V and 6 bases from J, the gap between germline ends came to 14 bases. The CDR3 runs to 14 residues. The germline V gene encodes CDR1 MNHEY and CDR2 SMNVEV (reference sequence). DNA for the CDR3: TGTGCCAGCAGCCCAAATAGGTCCTCCGGGGAGCTGTTTTTT. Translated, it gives CASSPNRSSGELFF.

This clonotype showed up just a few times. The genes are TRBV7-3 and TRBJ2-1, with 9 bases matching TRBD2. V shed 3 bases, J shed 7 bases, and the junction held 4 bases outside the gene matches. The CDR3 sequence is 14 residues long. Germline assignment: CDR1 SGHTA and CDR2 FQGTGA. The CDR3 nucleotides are TGTGCCAGCAGCTTCGGACTAGCGACTAATGAGCAGTTCTTC. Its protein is CASSFGLATNEQFF.

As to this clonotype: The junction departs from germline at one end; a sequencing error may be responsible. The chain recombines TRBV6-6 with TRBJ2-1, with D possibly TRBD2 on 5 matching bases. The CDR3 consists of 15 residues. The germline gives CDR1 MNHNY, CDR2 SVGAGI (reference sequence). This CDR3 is CASSSTGVTPNKQFF. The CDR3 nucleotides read TGTGCCAGCAGTTCCACCGGGGTAACCCCCAATAAGCAGTTCTTC.